This T cell receptor (beta chain) comes out of a study of shared clonotypes between healthy human individuals. Study outcomes and limitations: The authors expected sequencing depth to affect clonotype sharing among donors. Some clonotypes were shared by all four sorted-subset donors, while others were not shared. The non-shared ones had lower generation probabilities than the shared ones.

Repertoires were generated with immunoSEQ multiplex PCR, while TCRdb's copy carries only in-frame clones and drops some. Of about 2.4 million clones in the sample, around nine tenths were seen once. In the case of this clone: Its target is unknown.

Donors were healthy HIV-negative adults without recent acute infections or vaccinations. Subsets obtained from CD4+ cells comprised CD45RA+ naive and CD45RA-negative memory cells. CDR3 size: 14 residues. Germline CDR1 reads SGHRS; CDR2 reads YFSETQ. Trimming took off 0 bases at V and 8 bases at J, with 14 bases between the two ends. Sequencing used naive CD4+ T cells sorted from blood. Subset of the sample: CD45RA+ positively selected. This receptor was identified in a man between 18 and 29 years old in good health. The chain joins TRBV5-1 to TRBJ1-2, with no clear D. CDR3 DNA: TGCGCCAGCAGCTTGGACCGGCAGGCCGGAGGCTACACCTTC. Translating gives CASSLDRQAGGYTF.